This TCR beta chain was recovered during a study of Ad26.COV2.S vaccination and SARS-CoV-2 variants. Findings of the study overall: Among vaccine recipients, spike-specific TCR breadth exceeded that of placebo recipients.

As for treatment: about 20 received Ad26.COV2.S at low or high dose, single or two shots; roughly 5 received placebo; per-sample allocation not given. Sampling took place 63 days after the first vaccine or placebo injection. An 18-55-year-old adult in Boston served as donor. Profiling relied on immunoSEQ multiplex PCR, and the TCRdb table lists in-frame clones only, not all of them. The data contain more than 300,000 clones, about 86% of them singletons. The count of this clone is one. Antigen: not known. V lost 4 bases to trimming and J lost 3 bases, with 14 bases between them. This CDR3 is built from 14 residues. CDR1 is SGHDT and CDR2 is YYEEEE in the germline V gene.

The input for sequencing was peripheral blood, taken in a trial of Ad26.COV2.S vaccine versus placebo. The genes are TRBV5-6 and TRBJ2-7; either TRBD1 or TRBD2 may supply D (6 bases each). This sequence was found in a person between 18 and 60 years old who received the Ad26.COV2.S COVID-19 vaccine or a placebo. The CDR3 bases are TGTGCCAGCAGCGTTACGGGGGCCAACTACGAGCAGTACTTC. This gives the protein CASSVTGANYEQYF.